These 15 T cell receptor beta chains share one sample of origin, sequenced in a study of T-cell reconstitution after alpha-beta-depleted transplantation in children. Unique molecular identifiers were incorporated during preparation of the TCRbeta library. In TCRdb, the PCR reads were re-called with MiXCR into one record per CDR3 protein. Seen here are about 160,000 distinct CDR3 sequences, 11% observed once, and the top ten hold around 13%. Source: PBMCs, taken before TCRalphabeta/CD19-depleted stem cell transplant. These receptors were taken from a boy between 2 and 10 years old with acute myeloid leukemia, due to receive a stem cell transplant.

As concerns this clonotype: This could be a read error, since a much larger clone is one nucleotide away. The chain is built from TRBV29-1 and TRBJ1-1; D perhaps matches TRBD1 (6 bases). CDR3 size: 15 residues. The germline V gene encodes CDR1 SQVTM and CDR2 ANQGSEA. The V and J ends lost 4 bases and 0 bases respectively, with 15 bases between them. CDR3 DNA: TGCAGCGTTGTGCTCCACAGGGTGATGAACACTGAAGCTTTCTTT. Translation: CSVVLHRVMNTEAFF. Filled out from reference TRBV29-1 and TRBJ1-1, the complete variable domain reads SAVISQKPSRDICQRGTSLTIQCQVDSQVTMMFWYRQQPGQSLTLIATANQGSEATYESGFVIDKFPISRPNLTFSTLTVSNMSPEDSSIYLCSVVLHRVMNTEAFFGQGTRLTVV.

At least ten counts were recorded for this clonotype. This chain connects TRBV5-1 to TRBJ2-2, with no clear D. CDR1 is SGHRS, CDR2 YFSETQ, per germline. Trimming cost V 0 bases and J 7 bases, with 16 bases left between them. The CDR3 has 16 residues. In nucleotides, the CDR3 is TGCGCCAGCAGCTTGGAGGGCAACTCGGCTGGCGGGGAGCTGTTTTTT. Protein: CASSLEGNSAGGELFF.

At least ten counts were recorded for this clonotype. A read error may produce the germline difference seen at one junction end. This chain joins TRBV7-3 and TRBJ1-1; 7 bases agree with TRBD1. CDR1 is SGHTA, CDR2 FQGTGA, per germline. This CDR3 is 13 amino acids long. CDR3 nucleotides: TGCGCCAGCAGCTTGGGGGACAGTACCGAAGCTTTCTTT. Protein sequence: CASSLGDSTEAFF.

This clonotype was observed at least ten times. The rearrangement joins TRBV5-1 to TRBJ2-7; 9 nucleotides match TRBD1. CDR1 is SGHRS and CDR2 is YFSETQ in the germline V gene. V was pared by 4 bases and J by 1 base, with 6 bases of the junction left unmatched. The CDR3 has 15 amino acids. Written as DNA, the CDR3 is TGCGCCAGCAGCGCCGACAGGGGGATTTCCTACGAGCAGTACTTC. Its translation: CASSADRGISYEQYF.

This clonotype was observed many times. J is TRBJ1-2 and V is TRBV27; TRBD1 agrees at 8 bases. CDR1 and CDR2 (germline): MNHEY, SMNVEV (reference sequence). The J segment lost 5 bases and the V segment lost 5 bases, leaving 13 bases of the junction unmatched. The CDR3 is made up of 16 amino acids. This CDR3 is CASSPRTGIFSYGYTF. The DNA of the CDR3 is TGTGCCAGCAGTCCCCGGACAGGGATCTTTTCGTATGGCTACACCTTC.

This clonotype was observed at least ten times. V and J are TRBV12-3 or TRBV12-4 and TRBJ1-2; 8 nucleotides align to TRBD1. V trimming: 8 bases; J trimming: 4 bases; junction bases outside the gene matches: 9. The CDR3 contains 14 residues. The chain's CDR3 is CASGRTGNVYGYTF. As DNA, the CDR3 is TGTGCCAGCGGCAGGACAGGGAACGTCTATGGCTACACCTTC.

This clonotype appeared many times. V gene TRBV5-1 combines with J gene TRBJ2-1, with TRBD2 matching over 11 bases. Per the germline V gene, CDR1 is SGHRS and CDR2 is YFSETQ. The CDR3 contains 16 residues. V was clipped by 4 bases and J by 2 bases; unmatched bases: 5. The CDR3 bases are TGCGCCAGCAGCCATCCTAGCGGGAGGACCTACAATGAGCAGTTCTTC. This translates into CASSHPSGRTYNEQFF.

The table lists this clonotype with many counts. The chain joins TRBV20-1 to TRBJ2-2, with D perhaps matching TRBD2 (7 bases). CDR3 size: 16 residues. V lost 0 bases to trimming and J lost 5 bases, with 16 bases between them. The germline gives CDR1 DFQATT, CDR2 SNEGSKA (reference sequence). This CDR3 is CSARDAGGAITGELFF. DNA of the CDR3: TGCAGTGCTAGAGATGCTGGGGGGGCGATAACCGGGGAGCTGTTTTTT.

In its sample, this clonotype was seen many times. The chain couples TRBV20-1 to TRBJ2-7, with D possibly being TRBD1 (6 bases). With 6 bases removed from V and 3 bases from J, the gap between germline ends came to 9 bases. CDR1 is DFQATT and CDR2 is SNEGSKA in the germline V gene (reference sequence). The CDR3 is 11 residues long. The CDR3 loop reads CSAEGGYEQYF. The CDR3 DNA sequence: TGCAGTGCCGAAGGGGGCTACGAGCAGTACTTC.

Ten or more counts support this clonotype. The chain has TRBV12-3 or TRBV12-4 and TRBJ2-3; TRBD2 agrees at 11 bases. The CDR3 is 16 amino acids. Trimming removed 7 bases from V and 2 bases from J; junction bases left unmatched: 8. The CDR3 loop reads CASIFGTSGVTDTQYF. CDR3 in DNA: TGTGCCAGCATCTTTGGGACTAGCGGAGTCACAGATACGCAGTATTTT.

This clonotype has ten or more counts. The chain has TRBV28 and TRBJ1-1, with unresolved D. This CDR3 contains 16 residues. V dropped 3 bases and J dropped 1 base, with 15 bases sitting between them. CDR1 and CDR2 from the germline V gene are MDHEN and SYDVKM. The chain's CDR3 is CASSFTRHFSNTEAFF. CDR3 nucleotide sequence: TGTGCCAGCAGTTTCACACGACACTTCTCGAACACTGAAGCTTTCTTT. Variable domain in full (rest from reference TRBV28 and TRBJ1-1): DVKVTQSSRYLVKRTGEKVFLECVQDMDHENMFWYRQDPGLGLRLIYFSYDVKMKEKGDIPEGYSVSREKKERFSLILESASTNQTSMYLCASSFTRHFSNTEAFFGQGTRLTVV.

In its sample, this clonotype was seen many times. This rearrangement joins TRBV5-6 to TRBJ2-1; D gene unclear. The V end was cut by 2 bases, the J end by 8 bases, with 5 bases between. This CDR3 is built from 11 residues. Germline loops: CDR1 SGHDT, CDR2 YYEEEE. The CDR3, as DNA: TGTGCCAGCAGCTTTCGCGATGAGCAGTTCTTC. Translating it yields CASSFRDEQFF.

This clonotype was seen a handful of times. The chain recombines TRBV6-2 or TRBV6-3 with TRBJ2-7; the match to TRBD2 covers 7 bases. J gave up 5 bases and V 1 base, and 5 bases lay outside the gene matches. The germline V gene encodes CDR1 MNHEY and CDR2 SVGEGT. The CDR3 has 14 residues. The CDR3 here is CASSYYGGGDEQYV. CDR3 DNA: TGTGCCAGCAGTTACTACGGCGGGGGAGACGAGCAGTACGTC.

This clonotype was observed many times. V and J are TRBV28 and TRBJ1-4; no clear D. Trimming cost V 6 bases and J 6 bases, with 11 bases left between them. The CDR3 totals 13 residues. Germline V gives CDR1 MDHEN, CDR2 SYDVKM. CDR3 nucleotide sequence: TGTGCCAGCAGGGACCCGCGGGATGAAAAACTGTTTTTT. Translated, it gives CASRDPRDEKLFF.

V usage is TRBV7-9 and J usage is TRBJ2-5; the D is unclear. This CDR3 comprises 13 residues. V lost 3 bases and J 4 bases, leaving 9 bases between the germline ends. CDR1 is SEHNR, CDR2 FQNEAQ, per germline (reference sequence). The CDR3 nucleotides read TGTGCCAGCAGCTTTATGGGCGGAGAGACCCAGTACTTC. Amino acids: CASSFMGGETQYF.